These 15 T cell receptor beta chains came from one sample sequenced in a study of T-cell reconstitution after alpha-beta-depleted transplantation in children. Preparation of the TCRbeta library involved a method that used unique molecular identifiers. From the PCR reads, TCRdb called clonotypes with MiXCR, one entry per CDR3 protein. This repertoire shows around 530,000 distinct CDR3 sequences, approximately 32% found once; its top ten account for approximately 2.3%. Source: PBMCs from the stem cell graft donor, taken from the stem cell graft. The receptors stem from a human donor who donated a stem cell graft to a child with aplastic anemia.

With respect to this clonotype: At one end, the junction sequence differs from germline, possibly due to a read error. The rearrangement uses TRBV6-1 and TRBJ1-5; no clear D. The CDR3 covers 9 residues. Germline values: CDR1 MNHNS, CDR2 SASEGT. For the CDR3, the DNA is TGTGCCAGCAGTCAGCCCCAGCATTTT. Protein product: CASSQPQHF.

V and J are TRBV29-1 and TRBJ1-5; D unresolved. The CDR3 consists of 11 residues. Germline lookup yields CDR1 SQVTM and CDR2 ANQGSEA. V lost 5 bases and J lost 7, with 9 bases in between. CDR3 bases: TGCAGCGTTTTAACCCAACAGCCCCAGCATTTT. Translated, it gives CSVLTQQPQHF.

The V and J genes are TRBV11-3 and TRBJ2-3, with D perhaps given as TRBD1 or TRBD2 (6 bases each). CDR1 is SGHNT, CDR2 YENEEA, per germline. Trimming pared 3 bases from V and 0 bases from J, leaving 16 bases between. This CDR3 has 17 amino acids. CDR3 nucleotide sequence: TGTGCCAGCAGCTTTCGGCGTGAAGGGGGGAGCACAGATACGCAGTATTTT. Translated, it gives CASSFRREGGSTDTQYF.

This clonotype was recorded a few times. This chain connects TRBV20-1 to TRBJ1-5; 9 nucleotides agree with TRBD1. V lost 1 base to trimming and J lost 4 bases; unmatched junction nucleotides: 11. The length of the CDR3 is 17 residues. Germline values: CDR1 DFQATT, CDR2 SNEGSKA (reference sequence). CDR3 region: CSARGPPGTGPNQPQHF. The DNA of the CDR3 is TGCAGTGCTAGAGGCCCCCCCGGGACAGGGCCGAATCAGCCCCAGCATTTT.

On this clonotype itself: The junction differs from germline at one of its ends, possibly a read error. This chain links TRBV28 with TRBJ2-5; perhaps TRBD2 as D (6 bases). This CDR3 region has 14 residues. Germline CDR1 MDHEN, CDR2 SYDVKM. The CDR3 spells CASSLVAIPGLQHF. In DNA, the CDR3 is TGTGCCAGCAGTTTAGTCGCTATTCCGGGACTCCAGCACTTC. The full variable domain, rest sourced from reference TRBV28 and TRBJ2-5, is DVKVTQSSRYLVKRTGEKVFLECVQDMDHENMFWYRQDPGLGLRLIYFSYDVKMKEKGDIPEGYSVSREKKERFSLILESASTNQTSMYLCASSLVAIPGLQHFGPGTRLLVL.

This chain joins TRBV10-3 and TRBJ2-2; D unresolved. Germline-derived CDR1 and CDR2 are ENHRY and SYGVKD. V lost 1 base and J lost 7, with 13 bases in between. CDR3 length: 15 amino acids. This CDR3 reads CAISEYVKTGGELFF. The DNA for the CDR3 is TGTGCCATCAGTGAGTACGTCAAAACCGGCGGGGAGCTGTTTTTT.

The chain uses TRBV25-1 and TRBJ2-7; no clear D gene. The CDR3 has 15 amino acids. Between the trimmed V and J ends, which lost 4 bases and 1 base, there was a span of 14 bases. The germline V gene has CDR1 MGHDK and CDR2 SYGVNS. CDR3 sequence: CASSAQSWFSYEQYF. The CDR3 DNA sequence: TGTGCCAGCAGTGCCCAATCATGGTTTTCCTACGAGCAGTACTTC.

V and J are TRBV9 and TRBJ2-1, with 9 bases that match TRBD1. This CDR3 spans 16 amino acids. Per germline, CDR1 SGDLS and CDR2 YYNGEE. The J segment lost 8 bases and the V segment lost 3 bases, leaving 12 bases of the junction unmatched. CDR3 sequence (DNA): TGTGCCAGCAGCGCTCGTACAAACAGGGGGCTGGATGAGCAGTTCTTC. Translation: CASSARTNRGLDEQFF.

The chain combines TRBV19 with TRBJ2-4; a weak D match, TRBD2 (6 bases). V lost 5 bases to trimming and J lost 0 bases, with 17 bases between them. Germline V gives CDR1 LNHDA, CDR2 SQIVND (reference sequence). This CDR3 comprises 17 residues. The CDR3: CASSGRDLGLAKNIQYF. The CDR3 coding sequence is TGTGCCAGTAGTGGCCGGGACTTGGGTTTAGCCAAAAACATTCAGTACTTC.

V and J are TRBV12-3 or TRBV12-4 and TRBJ2-1; D perhaps matches TRBD2 (7 bases). This CDR3 has 15 residues. Deletions cut 3 bases from V and 5 bases from J, with 14 bases between. The CDR3 loop reads CASSFNSGGHNEQFF. The CDR3 DNA sequence: TGTGCCAGCAGTTTTAATTCCGGGGGGCACAATGAGCAGTTCTTC.

This clonotype was recorded a few times. This chain uses TRBV11-2 with TRBJ1-2, with D uncertain. V was shortened by 3 bases and J by 0 bases, with 8 bases between the two germline ends. There are 14 residues in the CDR3. The germline CDR1 and CDR2 sequences are SGHAT and FQNNGV. The CDR3 sequence is CASSLLSPNYGYTF. Written as DNA, the CDR3 is TGTGCCAGCAGCTTGCTATCACCTAACTATGGCTACACCTTC.

This clonotype showed up just once. In DNA form, the CDR3 reads TGTGCCACCAGCAGAGAGACAGGGCCCGCCAACACTGAAGCTTTCTTT. The encoded protein is CATSRETGPANTEAFF. This rearrangement joins TRBV15 to TRBJ1-1, with 7 bases fitting TRBD1. Germline V gene lookup returns CDR1 LNHNV and CDR2 YYDKDF (reference sequence). Trimming at V came to 0 bases and at J to 2 bases, leaving 6 bases not matched to a gene. The CDR3 contains 16 residues.

V and J are TRBV5-1 and TRBJ2-1; 9 bases line up with TRBD2. The CDR3 has 15 amino acids. Germline trimming cut 7 bases from V and 2 bases from J; bases unmatched to any gene: 7. The V gene's germline CDR1 is SGHRS and CDR2 YFSETQ. The CDR3 loop is CASAPRTSAYNEQFF. DNA for the CDR3: TGCGCCAGCGCGCCCCGGACTAGCGCCTACAATGAGCAGTTCTTC.

CDR3 sequence (DNA): TGTGCCAGCAGTGTAGGGGCTCCTTACGAGCAGTACGTC. It yields the protein CASSVGAPYEQYV. The chain couples TRBV2 to TRBJ2-7; a possible D gene is TRBD1 (5 bases). The CDR3 is 13 amino acids. Germline lookup yields CDR1 SNHLY and CDR2 FYNNEI. Trimming left V 4 bases short and J 4 bases short, with 11 bases between.

The rearrangement uses TRBV6-1 and TRBJ1-1; a weak D match, TRBD1 (6 bases). The CDR3 has 13 amino acids. Germline V CDR1 and CDR2: MNHNS, SASEGT. The V end was cut by 6 bases, the J end by 4 bases, with 12 bases between. CDR3 nucleotide sequence: TGTGCCAGCAGAAACAGGGAGTCCACTGAAGCTTTCTTT. Its protein is CASRNRESTEAFF.